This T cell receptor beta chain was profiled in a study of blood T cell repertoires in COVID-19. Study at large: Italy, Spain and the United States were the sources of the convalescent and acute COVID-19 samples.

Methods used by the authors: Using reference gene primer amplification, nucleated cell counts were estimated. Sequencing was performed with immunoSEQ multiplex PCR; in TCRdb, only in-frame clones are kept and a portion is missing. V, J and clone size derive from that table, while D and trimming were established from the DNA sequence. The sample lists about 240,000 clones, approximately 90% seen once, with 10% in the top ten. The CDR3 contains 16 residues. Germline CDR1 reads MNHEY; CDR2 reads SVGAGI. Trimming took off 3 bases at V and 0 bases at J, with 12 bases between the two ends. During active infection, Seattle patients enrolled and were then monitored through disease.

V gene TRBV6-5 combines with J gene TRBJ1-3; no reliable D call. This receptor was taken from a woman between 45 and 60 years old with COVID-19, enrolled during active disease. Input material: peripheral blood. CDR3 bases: TGTGCCAGCAGTTATAGTGGACTTCACTCTGGAAACACCATATATTTT. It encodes CASSYSGLHSGNTIYF.